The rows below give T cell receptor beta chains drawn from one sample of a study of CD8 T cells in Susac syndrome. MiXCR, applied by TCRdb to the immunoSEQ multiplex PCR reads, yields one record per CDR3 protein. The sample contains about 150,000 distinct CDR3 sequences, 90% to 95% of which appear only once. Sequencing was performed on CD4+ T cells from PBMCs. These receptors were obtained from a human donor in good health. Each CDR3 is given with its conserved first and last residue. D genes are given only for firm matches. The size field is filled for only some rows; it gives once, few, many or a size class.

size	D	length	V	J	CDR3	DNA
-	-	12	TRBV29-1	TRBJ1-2	CSVGSGTYGYTF	TGCAGCGTTGGATCCGGGACCTATGGCTACACCTTC
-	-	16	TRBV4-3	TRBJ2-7	CASSHQAGKLSYEQYF	TGCGCCAGCAGCCACCAGGCCGGAAAACTCTCCTACGAGCAGTACTTC
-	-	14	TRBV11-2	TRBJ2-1	CASSPGQLADEQFF	TGTGCCAGCAGTCCGGGACAATTAGCCGATGAGCAGTTCTTC
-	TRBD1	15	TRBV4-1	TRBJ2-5	CASSQDDRGDETQYF	TGCGCCAGCAGCCAAGACGACAGGGGTGATGAGACCCAGTACTTC
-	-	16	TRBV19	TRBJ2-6	CASSIGSSSGANVLTF	TGTGCCAGTAGTATTGGGTCCAGCTCTGGGGCCAACGTCCTGACTTTC
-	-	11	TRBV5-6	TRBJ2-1	CASSRENEQFF	TGTGCCAGCAGCAGAGAGAATGAGCAGTTCTTC
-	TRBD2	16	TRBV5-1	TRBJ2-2	CASSSSGLALGGELFF	TGCGCCAGCAGTTCCTCCGGACTAGCTTTGGGCGGGGAGCTGTTTTTT
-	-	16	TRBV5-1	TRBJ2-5	CASSLALSVGQETQYF	TGCGCCAGCAGCTTGGCTTTATCGGTGGGGCAAGAGACCCAGTACTTC
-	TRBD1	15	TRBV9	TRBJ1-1	CASTTGASEDTEAFF	TGTGCCAGCACCACAGGGGCCTCGGAGGACACTGAAGCTTTCTTT
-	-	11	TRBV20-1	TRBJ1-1	CSALGVTEAFF	TGCAGTGCTCTAGGGGTGACTGAAGCTTTCTTT
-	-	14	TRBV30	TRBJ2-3	CAWSQPGPSDTQYF	TGTGCCTGGAGTCAGCCGGGACCCTCAGATACGCAGTATTTT
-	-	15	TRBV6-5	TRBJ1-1	CASSYSPDLNTEAFF	TGTGCCAGCAGTTACTCTCCAGACTTGAACACTGAAGCTTTCTTT
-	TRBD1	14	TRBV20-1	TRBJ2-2	CSAGRTGATGELFF	TGCAGTGCTGGACGGACAGGGGCCACCGGGGAGCTGTTTTTT
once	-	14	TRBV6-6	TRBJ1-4	CASEGLGTNEKLFF	TGTGCCAGCGAGGGACTAGGAACTAATGAAAAACTGTTTTTT
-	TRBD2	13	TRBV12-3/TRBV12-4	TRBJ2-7	CASRLAGHYEQYF	TGTGCCAGTCGACTAGCGGGGCACTACGAGCAGTACTTC
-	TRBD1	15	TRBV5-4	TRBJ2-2	CASSLDQGATGELFF	TGTGCCAGCAGCTTGGATCAGGGGGCCACCGGGGAGCTGTTTTTT